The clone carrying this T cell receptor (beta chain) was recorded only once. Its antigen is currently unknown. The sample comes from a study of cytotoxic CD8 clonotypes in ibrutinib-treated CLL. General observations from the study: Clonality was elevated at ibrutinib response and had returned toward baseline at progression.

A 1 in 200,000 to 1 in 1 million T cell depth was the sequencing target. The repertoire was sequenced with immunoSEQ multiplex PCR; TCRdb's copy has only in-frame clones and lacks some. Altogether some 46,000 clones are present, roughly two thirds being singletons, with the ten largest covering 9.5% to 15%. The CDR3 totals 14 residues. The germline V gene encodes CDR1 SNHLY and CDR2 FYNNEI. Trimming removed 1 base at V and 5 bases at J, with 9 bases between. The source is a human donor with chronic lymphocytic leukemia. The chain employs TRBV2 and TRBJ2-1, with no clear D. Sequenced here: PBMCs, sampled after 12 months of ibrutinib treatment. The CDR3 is CASSEEWAHNEQFF. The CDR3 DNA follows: TGTGCCAGCAGTGAAGAGTGGGCTCACAATGAGCAGTTCTTC.